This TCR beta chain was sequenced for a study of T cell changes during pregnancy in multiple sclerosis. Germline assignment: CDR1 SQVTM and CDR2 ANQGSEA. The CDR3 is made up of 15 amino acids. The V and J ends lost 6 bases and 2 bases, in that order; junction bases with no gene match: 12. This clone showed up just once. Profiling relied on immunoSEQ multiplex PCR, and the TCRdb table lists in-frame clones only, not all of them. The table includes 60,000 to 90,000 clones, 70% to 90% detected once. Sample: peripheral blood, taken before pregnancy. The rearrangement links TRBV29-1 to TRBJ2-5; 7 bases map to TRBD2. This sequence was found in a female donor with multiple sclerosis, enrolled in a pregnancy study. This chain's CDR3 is CSVAGVGWGQETQYF. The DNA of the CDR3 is TGCAGCGTCGCGGGGGTCGGTTGGGGGCAAGAGACCCAGTACTTC.